The 5 T cell receptor beta chains presented below share a single source sample, sequenced in a study of blood T cell repertoires in COVID-19. Only in-frame clones appear in the TCRdb table, and some are missing; sequencing was by immunoSEQ multiplex PCR. The table has some 200,000 clones, 80% to 90% seen once. What was sequenced was peripheral blood. These receptor sequences come from a woman older than 75 with acute or convalescent COVID-19.

The chain has TRBV6-1 and TRBJ2-3, with TRBD2 matching over 9 bases. V trimming: 3 bases; J trimming: 0 bases; junction bases outside the gene matches: 4. Germline V gene lookup returns CDR1 MNHNS and CDR2 SASEGT. The CDR3 extends over 16 amino acids. The CDR3 DNA reads TGTGCCAGCAGTGATGGCGGGGGGGCCAGCACAGATACGCAGTATTTT. Translating it yields CASSDGGGASTDTQYF.

This chain links TRBV4-2 with TRBJ2-3; 7 bases are a match to TRBD1. The germline gives CDR1 LGHNA, CDR2 YNFKEQ. The CDR3 covers 15 residues. Losses at the gene ends were 6 bases for V and 14 bases for J; bases not matched to a gene: 20. The CDR3 DNA reads TGTGCCAGCAGTCACGGACAGGACCACACAGATATGGGGTATTTT. Residues: CASSHGQDHTDMGYF.

Of note for this clone: This clone may be a read error of a much larger clone one base away. The chain is built from TRBV3-1 (or the pseudogene TRBV3-2) and TRBJ2-1; 9 bases are a match to TRBD1. V dropped 5 bases and J dropped 2; count of bases not matched to a gene: 4. Germline CDR1 reads LGHDT; CDR2 reads YNNKEL (reference sequence). The CDR3 is made up of 15 amino acids. As DNA, the CDR3 is TGTGCCAGCAGCGCCCGGGACAGGGCCTACAATGAGCAGTTCTTC. Translation gives CASSARDRAYNEQFF.

The J gene is TRBJ1-5, the V gene TRBV10-3, with 7 nucleotides matching TRBD1. The CDR3 length is 14 residues. The junction had 8 bases not matched to a gene; V was cut back by 6 bases and J by 6 bases. The germline V gene encodes CDR1 ENHRY and CDR2 SYGVKD. CDR3 in amino acids: CAIREEQGTQPQHF. The CDR3 nucleotides read TGTGCCATCAGGGAGGAACAGGGGACTCAGCCCCAGCATTTT.

This clone is a singleton in its sample. The V gene is TRBV11-2, the J gene TRBJ1-1, with unresolved D. This CDR3 is 13 amino acids long. The V end lost 5 bases, the J end lost 0 bases, and 7 bases lay between the germline ends. Germline V gene data show CDR1 as SGHAT and CDR2 as FQNNGV. CDR3: CASSPQMNTEAFF. The CDR3 region has the DNA TGTGCCAGCAGCCCTCAGATGAACACTGAAGCTTTCTTT.